The T cell receptor (beta chain) described here comes from a study of cytomegalovirus exposure and HLA in healthy donors. Study outcomes and limitations: HLA alleles showed associations with some 15,000 TCR beta sequences in a later analysis, at a 0.05 false discovery rate. Researchers had no immune exposure information except CMV serostatus available.

Details on this clone: The antigen remains undetermined.

The PCR used 60 Vbeta and 13 Jbeta primers. Produced via immunoSEQ multiplex PCR; TCRdb's table is partial and in-frame only. The data contain roughly 110,000 clones, less than 80% of them seen just once; the ten biggest clones take up 3% to 4.5%. The CDR3 spans 12 residues. The germline V gene encodes CDR1 MNHNS and CDR2 SASEGT. V was trimmed by 6 bases and J by 4 bases, leaving 9 bases between them. Sequencing was carried out using PBMCs. The TCR was taken from a man in his sixties in good health and CMV-seronegative. The chain employs TRBV6-1 and TRBJ1-2; D remains ambiguous. This CDR3 is CASSAVPYGYTF. DNA of the CDR3: TGTGCCAGCAGCGCAGTCCCCTATGGCTACACCTTC.